The clone carrying this T cell receptor (beta chain) appeared a few times. Each CDR3 protein is one row after TCRdb ran MiXCR on the 5' RACE reads. Counted here are hundreds of thousands of distinct CDR3 sequences, approximately 9% occurring once; the ten biggest clones make up about 6.8%. The data derive from a study of CD8 T cells in ankylosing spondylitis. This CDR3 contains 15 residues. The germline CDR1 and CDR2 sequences are LNHNV and YYDKDF (reference sequence). The ends were cut back, 0 bases at V and 3 bases at J, with 11 bases in the middle. This clonotype was sampled from a male donor with ankylosing spondylitis or in good health (not recorded which). This chain uses TRBV15 with TRBJ1-1; D not certain. Sequencing was done on a sample of blood, either unsorted or a sorted T cell fraction (not recorded which). The CDR3 sequence: CATSRDPRADTEAFF. CDR3 nucleotide sequence: TGTGCCACCAGCAGAGATCCAAGGGCCGACACTGAAGCTTTCTTT.